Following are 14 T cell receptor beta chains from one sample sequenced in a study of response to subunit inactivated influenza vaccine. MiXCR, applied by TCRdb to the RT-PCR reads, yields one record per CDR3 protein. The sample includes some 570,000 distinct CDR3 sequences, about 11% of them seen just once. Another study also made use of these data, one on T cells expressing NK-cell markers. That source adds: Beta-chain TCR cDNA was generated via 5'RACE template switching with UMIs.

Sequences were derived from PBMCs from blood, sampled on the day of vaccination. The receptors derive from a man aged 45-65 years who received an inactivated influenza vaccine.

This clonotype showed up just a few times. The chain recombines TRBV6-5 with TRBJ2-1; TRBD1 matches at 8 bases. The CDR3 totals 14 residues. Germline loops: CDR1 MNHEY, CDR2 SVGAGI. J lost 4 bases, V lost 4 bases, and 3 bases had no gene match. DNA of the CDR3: TGTGCCAGCAGTTTGGGACAGGATTACAATGAGCAGTTCTTC. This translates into CASSLGQDYNEQFF.

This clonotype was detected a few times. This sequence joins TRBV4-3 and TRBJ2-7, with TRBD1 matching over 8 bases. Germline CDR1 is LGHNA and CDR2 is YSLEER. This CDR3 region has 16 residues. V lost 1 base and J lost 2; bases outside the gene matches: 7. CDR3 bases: TGCGCCAGCAGCCAAGGTGCCGGGACAGGTACCTACGAGCAGTACTTC. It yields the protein CASSQGAGTGTYEQYF.

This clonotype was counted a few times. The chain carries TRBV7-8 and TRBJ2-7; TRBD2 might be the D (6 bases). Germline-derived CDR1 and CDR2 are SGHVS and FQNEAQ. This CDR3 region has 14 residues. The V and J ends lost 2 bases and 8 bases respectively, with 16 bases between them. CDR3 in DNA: TGTGCCAGCAGCTTAAGCAGACTAGTTGGTCAGCAGTACTTC. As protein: CASSLSRLVGQQYF.

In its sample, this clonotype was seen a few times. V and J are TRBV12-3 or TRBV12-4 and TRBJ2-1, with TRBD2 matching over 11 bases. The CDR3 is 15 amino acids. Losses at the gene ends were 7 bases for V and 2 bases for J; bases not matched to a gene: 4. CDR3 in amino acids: CASTATSGAYNEQFF. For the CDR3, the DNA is TGTGCCAGCACCGCGACTAGCGGGGCCTACAATGAGCAGTTCTTC.

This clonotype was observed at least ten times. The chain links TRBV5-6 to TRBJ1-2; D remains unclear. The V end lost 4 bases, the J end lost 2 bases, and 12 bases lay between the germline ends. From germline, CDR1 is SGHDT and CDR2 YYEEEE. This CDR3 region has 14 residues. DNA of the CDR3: TGTGCCAGCAGCCTGGCAGGCCTCAACTATGGCTACACCTTC. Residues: CASSLAGLNYGYTF.

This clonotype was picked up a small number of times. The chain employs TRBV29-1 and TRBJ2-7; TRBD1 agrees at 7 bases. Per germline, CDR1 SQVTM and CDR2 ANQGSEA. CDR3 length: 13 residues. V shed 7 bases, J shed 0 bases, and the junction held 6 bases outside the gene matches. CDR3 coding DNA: TGCAGCGCCGGGGACAGTAACTCCTACGAGCAGTACTTC. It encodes CSAGDSNSYEQYF.

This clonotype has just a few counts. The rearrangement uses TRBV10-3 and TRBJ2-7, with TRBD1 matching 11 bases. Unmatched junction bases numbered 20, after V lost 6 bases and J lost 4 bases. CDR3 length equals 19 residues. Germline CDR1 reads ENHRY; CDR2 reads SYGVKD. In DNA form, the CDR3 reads TGTGCCATCAGGCGTTTTACCGGGACAGGGGGAAATCTGGGTTACGAGCAGTACTTC. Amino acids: CAIRRFTGTGGNLGYEQYF.

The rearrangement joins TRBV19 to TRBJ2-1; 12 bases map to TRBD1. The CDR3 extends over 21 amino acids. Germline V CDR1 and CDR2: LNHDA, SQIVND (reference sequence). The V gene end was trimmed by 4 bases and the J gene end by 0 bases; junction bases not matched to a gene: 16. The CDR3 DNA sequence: TGTGCCAGTAGTAGGGGACAGGGGGCTCTGATTCCGCTCAGCTCCTACAATGAGCAGTTCTTC. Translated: CASSRGQGALIPLSSYNEQFF.

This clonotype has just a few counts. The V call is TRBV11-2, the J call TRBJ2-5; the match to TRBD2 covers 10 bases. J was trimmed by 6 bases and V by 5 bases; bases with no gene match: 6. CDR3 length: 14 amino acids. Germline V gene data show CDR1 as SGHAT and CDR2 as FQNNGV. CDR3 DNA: TGTGCCAGCAGCCCAGGGACTAGCGCTAAGACCCAGTACTTC. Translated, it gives CASSPGTSAKTQYF.

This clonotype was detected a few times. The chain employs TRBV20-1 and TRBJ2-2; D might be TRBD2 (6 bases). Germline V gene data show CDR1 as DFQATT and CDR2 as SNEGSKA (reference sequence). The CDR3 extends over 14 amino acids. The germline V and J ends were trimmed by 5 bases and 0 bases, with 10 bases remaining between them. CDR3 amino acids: CSAPRGTNTGELFF. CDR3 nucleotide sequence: TGCAGTGCTCCCCGGGGGACGAACACCGGGGAGCTGTTTTTT.

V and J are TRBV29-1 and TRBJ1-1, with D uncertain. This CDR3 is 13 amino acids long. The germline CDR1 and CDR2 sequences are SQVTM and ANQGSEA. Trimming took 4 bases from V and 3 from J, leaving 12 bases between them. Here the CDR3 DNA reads TGCAGCGTTGTAGTGGGAAGGGACACTGAAGCTTTCTTT. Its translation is CSVVVGRDTEAFF.

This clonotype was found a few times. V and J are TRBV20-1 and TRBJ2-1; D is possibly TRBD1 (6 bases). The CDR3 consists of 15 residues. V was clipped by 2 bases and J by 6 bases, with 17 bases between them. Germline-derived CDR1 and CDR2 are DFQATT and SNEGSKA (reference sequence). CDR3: CSARPLTGFLNEQFF. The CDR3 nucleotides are TGCAGTGCTAGACCACTCACAGGGTTTCTCAATGAGCAGTTCTTC.

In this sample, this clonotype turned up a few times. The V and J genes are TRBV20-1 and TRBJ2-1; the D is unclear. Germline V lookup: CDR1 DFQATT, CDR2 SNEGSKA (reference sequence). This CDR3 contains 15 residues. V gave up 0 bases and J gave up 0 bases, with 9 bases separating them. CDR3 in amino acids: CSARDGLSSYNEQFF. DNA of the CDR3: TGCAGTGCTAGAGATGGGCTGAGCTCCTACAATGAGCAGTTCTTC.

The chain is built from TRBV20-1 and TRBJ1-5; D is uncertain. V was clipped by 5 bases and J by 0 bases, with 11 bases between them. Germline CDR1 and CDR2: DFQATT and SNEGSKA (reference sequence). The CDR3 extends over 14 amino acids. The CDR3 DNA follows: TGCAGTGCTCTTAAGGGCAATAGCAATCAGCCCCAGCATTTT. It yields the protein CSALKGNSNQPQHF.